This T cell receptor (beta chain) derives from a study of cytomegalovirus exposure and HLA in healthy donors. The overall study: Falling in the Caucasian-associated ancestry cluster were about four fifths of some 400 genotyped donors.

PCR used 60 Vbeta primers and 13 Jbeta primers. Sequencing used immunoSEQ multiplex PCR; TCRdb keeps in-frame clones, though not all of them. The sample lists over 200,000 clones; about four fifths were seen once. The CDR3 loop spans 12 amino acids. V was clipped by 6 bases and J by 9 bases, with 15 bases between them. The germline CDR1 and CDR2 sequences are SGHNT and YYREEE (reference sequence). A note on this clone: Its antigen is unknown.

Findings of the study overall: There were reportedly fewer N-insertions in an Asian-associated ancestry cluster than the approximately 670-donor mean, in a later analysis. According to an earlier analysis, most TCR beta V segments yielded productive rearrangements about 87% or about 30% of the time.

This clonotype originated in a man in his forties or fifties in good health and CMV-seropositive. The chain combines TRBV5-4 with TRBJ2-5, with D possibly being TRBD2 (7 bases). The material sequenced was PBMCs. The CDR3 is CASTGGGGPQYF. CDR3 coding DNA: TGTGCCAGCACCGGGGGAGGGGGTCCCCAGTACTTC. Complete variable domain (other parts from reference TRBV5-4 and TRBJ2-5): ETGVTQSPTHLIKTRGQQVTLRCSSQSGHNTVSWYQQALGQGPQFIFQYYREEENGRGNFPPRFSGLQFPNYSSELNVNALELDDSALYLCASTGGGGPQYFGPGTRLLVL.